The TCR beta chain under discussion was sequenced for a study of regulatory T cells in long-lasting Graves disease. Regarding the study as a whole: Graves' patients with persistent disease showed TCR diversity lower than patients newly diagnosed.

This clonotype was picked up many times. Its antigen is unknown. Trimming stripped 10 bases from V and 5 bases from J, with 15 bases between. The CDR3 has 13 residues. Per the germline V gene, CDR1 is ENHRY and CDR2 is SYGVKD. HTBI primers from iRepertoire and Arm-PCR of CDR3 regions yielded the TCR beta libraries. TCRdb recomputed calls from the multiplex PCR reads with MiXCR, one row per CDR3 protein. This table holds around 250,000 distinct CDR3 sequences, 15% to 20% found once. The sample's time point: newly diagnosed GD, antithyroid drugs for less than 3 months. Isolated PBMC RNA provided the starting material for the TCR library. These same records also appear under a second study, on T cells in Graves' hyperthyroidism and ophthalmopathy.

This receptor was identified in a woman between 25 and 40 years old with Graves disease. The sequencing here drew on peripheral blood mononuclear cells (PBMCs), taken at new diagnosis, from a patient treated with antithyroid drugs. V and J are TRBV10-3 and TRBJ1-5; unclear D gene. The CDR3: CATSGETHQPQHF. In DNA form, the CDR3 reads TGTGCCACAAGTGGGGAGACCCATCAGCCCCAGCATTTT.